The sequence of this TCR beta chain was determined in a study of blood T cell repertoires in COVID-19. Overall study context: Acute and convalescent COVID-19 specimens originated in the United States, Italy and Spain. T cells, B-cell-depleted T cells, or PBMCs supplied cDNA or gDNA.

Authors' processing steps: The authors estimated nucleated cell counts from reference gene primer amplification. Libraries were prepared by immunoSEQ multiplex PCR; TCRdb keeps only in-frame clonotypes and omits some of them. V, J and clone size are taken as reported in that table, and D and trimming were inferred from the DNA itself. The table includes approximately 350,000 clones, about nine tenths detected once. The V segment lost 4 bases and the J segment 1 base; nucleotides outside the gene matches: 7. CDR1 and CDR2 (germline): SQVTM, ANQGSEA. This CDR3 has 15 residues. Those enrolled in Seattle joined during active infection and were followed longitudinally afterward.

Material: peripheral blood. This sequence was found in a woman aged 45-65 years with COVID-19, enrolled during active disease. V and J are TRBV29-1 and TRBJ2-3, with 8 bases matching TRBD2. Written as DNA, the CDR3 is TGCAGCGTTGTCGGTAGCGGGAAGGGCACAGATACGCAGTATTTT. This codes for CSVVGSGKGTDTQYF.